A single sample gave rise to the 30 T cell receptor beta chains below, sequenced in a study of blood T cell repertoires in COVID-19 (dated by TCRdb to about 2020). Library prep was done by the immunoSEQ multiplex PCR assay. TCRdb took this table from immuneACCESS and kept in-frame rearrangements with V and J called. Such tables lack part of the clones; where checked against another copy, unresolved V genes explain under half of the gap, and the rest is unexplained. Present in this sample are some 100,000 clones, approximately 90% of which were seen just once. The ten largest clonotypes hold around 0.94% of the sample. What was sequenced was peripheral blood. The receptor source for this set is a man between 60 and 75 years old with acute or convalescent COVID-19.

The genes are TRBV7-6 and TRBJ1-5, with D possibly matching TRBD1 (5 bases). Germline V gene data show CDR1 as SGHVS and CDR2 as FNYEAQ. Trimming removed 1 base at V and 1 base at J, with 8 bases between. This CDR3 is built from 15 residues. The CDR3 DNA reads TGTGCCAGCAGCTTAGGTGGGGGGAGCAATCAGCCCCAGCATTTT. Encoded protein: CASSLGGGSNQPQHF.

The chain employs TRBV28 and TRBJ2-7; possible D gene TRBD1, 7 bases. Germline loops: CDR1 MDHEN, CDR2 SYDVKM. With 5 bases removed from V and 3 bases from J, the gap between germline ends came to 14 bases. There are 14 residues in the CDR3. CDR3 region: CASSPPGGLYEQYF. The CDR3 bases are TGTGCCAGCAGTCCCCCAGGGGGACTCTACGAGCAGTACTTC.

This chain uses TRBV27 with TRBJ1-5; D remains unclear. Germline-derived CDR1 and CDR2 are MNHEY and SMNVEV (reference sequence). Between the trimmed V and J ends, which lost 5 bases and 3 bases, there was a span of 5 bases. This CDR3 region has 12 residues. CDR3 nucleotide sequence: TGTGCCAGCAGTCCCCTCAATCAGCCCCAGCATTTT. Protein product: CASSPLNQPQHF.

The genes are TRBV10-3 and TRBJ1-3, with D unclear. CDR1 is ENHRY and CDR2 is SYGVKD in the germline V gene. The CDR3 consists of 16 residues. The V and J ends lost 8 bases and 2 bases respectively, with 19 bases between them. CDR3 loop: CAISGGLRLAGNTIYF. CDR3 in DNA: TGTGCCATCTCAGGAGGACTAAGGCTCGCTGGAAACACCATATATTTT.

The rearrangement uses TRBV6-5 and TRBJ1-2; 7 positions agree with TRBD1. Trimming took 6 bases from V and 4 from J; bases not matched to a gene: 8. The V gene's germline CDR1 is MNHEY and CDR2 SVGAGI. The length of the CDR3 is 14 residues. The CDR3, as DNA: TGTGCCAGCAGAGGGACAGACAGAGGCTATGGCTACACCTTC. As protein: CASRGTDRGYGYTF.

V usage is TRBV7-3 and J usage is TRBJ1-1; no firm D call. Germline assignment: CDR1 SGHTA and CDR2 FQGTGA. Trimming stripped 8 bases from V and 1 base from J, with 11 bases between. CDR3 length: 13 amino acids. CDR3 DNA sequence: TGTGCCAGCGCTGAGGGAAGGAACACTGAAGCTTTCTTT. Its translation: CASAEGRNTEAFF.

V gene TRBV25-1 combines with J gene TRBJ2-2; 9 bases match TRBD2. Germline CDR1 reads MGHDK; CDR2 reads SYGVNS. Trimming removed 2 bases from V and 2 bases from J; junction bases left unmatched: 6. The CDR3 runs 17 residues. In nucleotides, the CDR3 is TGTGCCAGCAGTGAAAAGAAACTAGCGGGTAACACCGGGGAGCTGTTTTTT. Translating it yields CASSEKKLAGNTGELFF.

The chain recombines TRBV6-1 with TRBJ1-1; 10 bases line up with TRBD1. V shed 3 bases and J 11 bases; nucleotides not matched to a gene: 12. CDR3 length: 15 amino acids. Germline V lookup: CDR1 MNHNS, CDR2 SASEGT. CDR3 loop: CASSDGTGAFRGAFF. The CDR3 DNA reads TGTGCCAGCAGTGACGGGACAGGGGCGTTCCGGGGGGCTTTCTTT.

The chain combines TRBV27 with TRBJ1-2; perhaps TRBD1 as D (6 bases). Trimming removed 1 base at V and 3 bases at J, with 12 bases between. CDR1 is MNHEY and CDR2 is SMNVEV in the germline V gene (reference sequence). The CDR3 runs to 15 residues. Here the CDR3 reads CASSLYRGGDYGYTF. DNA for the CDR3: TGTGCCAGCAGTTTATATCGAGGGGGAGACTATGGCTACACCTTC.

This rearrangement joins TRBV28 to TRBJ2-7, with D perhaps matching TRBD2 (6 bases). Germline V lookup: CDR1 MDHEN, CDR2 SYDVKM. Trimming shortened V by 6 bases and J by 0 bases, and 15 bases separated the two germline ends. This CDR3 comprises 15 residues. CDR3 in DNA: TGTGCCAGCAGCTCGAGAACGGGAGACTCCTACGAGCAGTACTTC. Encoded protein: CASSSRTGDSYEQYF.

The chain has TRBV7-3 and TRBJ2-2; D ambiguous. Per the germline V gene, CDR1 is SGHTA and CDR2 is FQGTGA. The CDR3 spans 14 residues. Trimming took off 5 bases at V and 1 base at J, with 8 bases between the two ends. The CDR3 spells CASSATQNTGELFF. The DNA of the CDR3 is TGTGCCAGCAGCGCCACTCAGAACACCGGGGAGCTGTTTTTT. Based on the CDR3 plus reference TRBV7-3 and TRBJ2-2, the full variable domain is GAGVSQTPSNKVTEKGKYVELRCDPISGHTALYWYRQSLGQGPEFLIYFQGTGAADDSGLPNDRFFAVRPEGSVSTLKIQRTERGDSAVYLCASSATQNTGELFFGEGSRLTVL.

The chain combines TRBV5-1 with TRBJ2-1; 7 bases agree with TRBD2. Germline CDR1 is SGHRS and CDR2 is YFSETQ. The junction had 4 bases not matched to a gene; V was cut back by 2 bases and J by 5 bases. The CDR3 length is 14 residues. CDR3 residues: CASSFGTTNNEQFF. The CDR3 DNA reads as TGCGCCAGCAGCTTCGGGACTACCAACAATGAGCAGTTCTTC. The whole variable domain, remainder taken from reference TRBV5-1 and TRBJ2-1, is KAGVTQTPRYLIKTRGQQVTLSCSPISGHRSVSWYQQTPGQGLQFLFEYFSETQRNKGNFPGRFSGRQFSNSRSEMNVSTLELGDSALYLCASSFGTTNNEQFFGPGTRLTVL.

The chain links TRBV10-3 to TRBJ2-3; 7 bases agree with TRBD2. Germline V gene data show CDR1 as ENHRY and CDR2 as SYGVKD. V dropped 1 base and J dropped 6; count of bases not matched to a gene: 10. CDR3 length equals 16 residues. CDR3 sequence reads: CAISELTTSSLDTQYF. DNA for the CDR3: TGTGCCATCAGTGAGTTAACGACTAGCTCCCTGGATACGCAGTATTTT.

The chain links TRBV7-3 to TRBJ2-6; possible D gene TRBD2, 6 bases. The CDR3 spans 15 residues. Looked up from germline, CDR1 is SGHTA and CDR2 is FQGTGA. V lost 2 bases, J lost 3 bases, and 8 bases lay in between. The CDR3 DNA is TGTGCCAGCAGCTTAGGGGGAGGTGGGGCCAACGTCCTGACTTTC. This gives the protein CASSLGGGGANVLTF.

This chain uses TRBV9 with TRBJ1-1; no firm D call. The CDR3 runs 15 residues. The V end was cut by 0 bases, the J end by 0 bases, with 9 bases between. Germline loops: CDR1 SGDLS, CDR2 YYNGEE. The CDR3 here is CASSVGEGVNTEAFF. DNA for the CDR3: TGTGCCAGCAGCGTAGGAGAGGGAGTGAACACTGAAGCTTTCTTT.

V is TRBV28 and J is TRBJ2-7; D is undetermined. The length of the CDR3 is 12 residues. In germline, CDR1 is MDHEN, CDR2 SYDVKM. V was trimmed by 2 bases and J by 4 bases, leaving 6 bases between them. The CDR3 loop reads CASSLAAYEQYF. CDR3 DNA: TGTGCCAGCAGTTTAGCCGCGTACGAGCAGTACTTC.

This chain links TRBV6-1 with TRBJ2-1; possible D gene TRBD2, 6 bases. Trimming pared 2 bases from V and 0 bases from J, leaving 11 bases between. Germline V gene data show CDR1 as MNHNS and CDR2 as SASEGT. The CDR3 runs to 16 residues. The CDR3 DNA follows: TGTGCCAGCAGTGAAATCTTGGACTACTCCTACAATGAGCAGTTCTTC. It specifies CASSEILDYSYNEQFF.

The chain combines TRBV15 with TRBJ2-1; 9 bases align to TRBD2. This CDR3 has 15 amino acids. Germline CDR1 is LNHNV and CDR2 is YYDKDF (reference sequence). With V trimmed by 1 base and J by 6 bases, 4 bases remained unmatched. CDR3 region: CATSRAGSGSNEQFF. The CDR3 coding sequence is TGTGCCACCAGCAGAGCGGGTAGCGGGAGCAATGAGCAGTTCTTC.

This chain uses TRBV7-8 with TRBJ2-2; no reliable D call. Trimming cost V 4 bases and J 5 bases, with 8 bases left between them. Germline lookup yields CDR1 SGHVS and CDR2 FQNEAQ. CDR3 length: 13 amino acids. CDR3 sequence: CASSWSTTGELFF. The CDR3 nucleotides read TGTGCCAGCAGCTGGTCTACTACCGGGGAGCTGTTTTTT.

The chain carries TRBV5-1 and TRBJ1-6; 11 positions agree with TRBD1. Germline V gives CDR1 SGHRS, CDR2 YFSETQ. The CDR3 consists of 17 residues. Losses at the gene ends were 4 bases for V and 8 bases for J; bases not matched to a gene: 11. The CDR3 DNA reads TGCGCCAGCAGCCTGACGTTGGGGGGACAGGGGGATTCACCCCTCCACTTT. This translates into CASSLTLGGQGDSPLHF.

The gene calls are TRBV28 and TRBJ1-6; 7 positions agree with TRBD1. The CDR3 is 16 residues long. CDR1 is MDHEN, CDR2 SYDVKM, per germline. V lost 3 bases, J lost 4 bases, and 6 bases stayed unmatched. For the CDR3, the DNA is TGTGCCAGCAGTTTTGCAGGGGGAGGTTATAATTCACCCCTCCACTTT. This encodes CASSFAGGGYNSPLHF.

This sequence joins TRBV5-1 and TRBJ1-3, with TRBD1 matching over 10 bases. With 4 bases clipped from V and 7 bases from J, the junction kept 5 bases outside the gene matches. The germline V gene has CDR1 SGHRS and CDR2 YFSETQ. CDR3 length: 14 residues. The CDR3 region has the DNA TGCGCCAGCAGCGGCGACAGGGGGCGGAACACCATATATTTT. This codes for CASSGDRGRNTIYF.

This chain joins TRBV1 and TRBJ1-5; TRBD1 is taken as the D call from the table, unchecked against the DNA. TRBV1 is listed as a pseudogene. This CDR3 comprises 15 residues. CDR3 bases: TGCACCAGCAGCGACGGACAGGGGAGCAATCAGCCCCAGCATTTT. This codes for CTSSDGQGSNQPQHF.

The gene calls are TRBV30 and TRBJ1-5, with 10 bases that match TRBD1. The germline V gene encodes CDR1 GTSNPN and CDR2 SVGIG (reference sequence). This CDR3 is built from 14 residues. Germline trimming cut 1 base from V and 9 bases from J; bases unmatched to any gene: 6. The CDR3 is CAWSAGQGIGPQHF. CDR3 coding DNA: TGTGCCTGGAGTGCGGGACAGGGGATAGGGCCCCAGCATTTT.

This clone appeared a single time. The chain recombines TRBV2 with TRBJ2-2; D possibly corresponds to TRBD2 (5 bases). The V and J ends lost 11 bases and 4 bases respectively, with 17 bases between them. Germline lookup yields CDR1 SNHLY and CDR2 FYNNEI. The CDR3 sequence is 14 residues long. The CDR3 region is CAGREGQFTGELFF. The DNA for the CDR3 is TGTGCCGGCCGTGAGGGCCAATTCACCGGGGAGCTGTTTTTT.

The genes are TRBV30 and TRBJ2-1, with 12 bases that match TRBD2. Germline V gene data show CDR1 as GTSNPN and CDR2 as SVGIG (reference sequence). J was trimmed by 6 bases and V by 4 bases; bases with no gene match: 7. This CDR3 is 15 amino acids long. The CDR3 DNA sequence: TGTGCCTGGACAAAGGGACTAGCGGGTTTCAATGAGCAGTTCTTC. It encodes CAWTKGLAGFNEQFF.

In its sample, this clone was seen once. The J gene is TRBJ2-5, the V gene TRBV6-5; 11 nucleotides agree with TRBD1. The CDR3 contains 13 residues. Germline CDR1 is MNHEY and CDR2 is SVGAGI. The trim removed 6 bases at V and 5 bases at J, leaving 2 bases unmatched. CDR3 bases: TGTGCCAGCAGGGGACAGGGGGTCGAGACCCAGTACTTC. Translated: CASRGQGVETQYF.

The rearrangement links TRBV7-9 to TRBJ2-1, with TRBD1 as a possible D gene (6 bases). The V and J ends lost 1 base and 6 bases respectively, with 22 bases between them. Germline loops: CDR1 SEHNR, CDR2 FQNEAQ (reference sequence). There are 18 residues in the CDR3. Here the CDR3 DNA reads TGTGCCAGCAGCTTAGGTGGTACGGGAAGGGGGTTCGGCAATGAGCAGTTCTTC. As protein: CASSLGGTGRGFGNEQFF.

The chain couples TRBV5-4 to TRBJ1-6; D gene ambiguous. Germline-derived CDR1 and CDR2 are SGHNT and YYREEE (reference sequence). CDR3 length equals 14 residues. Deletions cut 4 bases from V and 4 bases from J, with 9 bases between. This CDR3 is CASSPDTYNSPLHF. CDR3 DNA: TGTGCCAGCAGCCCAGACACGTATAATTCACCCCTCCACTTT.

In DNA form, the CDR3 reads TGTGCCAGCAGCCCCTCAGGGGATCGCCACGAGCAGTACTTC. Protein sequence: CASSPSGDRHEQYF. The rearrangement joins TRBV11-3 to TRBJ2-7, with TRBD1 as a possible D gene (6 bases). V lost 5 bases and J 5 bases, leaving 16 bases between the germline ends. CDR3 size: 14 residues. CDR1 is SGHNT, CDR2 YENEEA, per germline.